This TCR beta chain comes out of a study of T-cell memory formation after mild COVID-19. As for the study in general: Across donors, TCR clusters were largely donor specific.

The CDR3 covers 13 residues. V was pared by 3 bases and J by 1 base, with 6 bases between. The germline CDR1 and CDR2 sequences are LGHNT and FRNRAP. TCRdb redid the calling of the 5' RACE reads with MiXCR, one entry per CDR3 protein. The sample lists approximately 450,000 distinct CDR3 sequences, around a sixth occurring once. The sequencing input was PBMCs or a T cell subset sorted from them (not recorded which). The rearrangement joins TRBV12-5 to TRBJ1-1, with D unclear. This sequence was found in an adult woman who had mild COVID-19 (a few samples of this study predate the infection). Cell type and time point are not known. The CDR3 DNA reads TGTGCTAGTGGTTTAGGTTGGAACACTGAAGCTTTCTTT. Translation: CASGLGWNTEAFF. Full variable domain (remainder filled in from reference TRBV12-5 and TRBJ1-1): DARVTQTPRHKVTEMGQEVTMRCQPILGHNTVFWYRQTMMQGLELLAYFRNRAPLDDSGMPKDRFSAEMPDATLATLKIQPSEPRDSAVYFCASGLGWNTEAFFGQGTRLTVV.